This is a list of T cell receptor beta chains from one sample in a study of T-cell reconstitution after alpha-beta-depleted transplantation in children. TCRdb recomputed calls from the PCR reads with MiXCR, one row per CDR3 protein. Counted here are hundreds of thousands of distinct CDR3 sequences, about 12% occurring once; the ten biggest clones make up roughly 2.8%. The sequencing here drew on PBMCs from the stem cell graft donor, taken from the stem cell graft. The source is a human donor who donated a stem cell graft to a child with acute lymphoblastic leukemia. CDR3s include the opening cysteine and the closing phenylalanine or tryptophan. The order of the fields is clone size, V gene, J gene, D gene, CDR3 DNA, CDR3 protein. A D gene is named only where the DNA matches it firmly. Rows may omit the clone size; those that give it use once, few, many or a size class.

>many|TRBV27|TRBJ2-7|.
TGTGCCAGCAGTCTCAGGGTCCAGTCCATCGGGCAGTACTTC
CASSLRVQSIGQYF
>once|TRBV7-9|TRBJ1-2|.
TGTGCCAGCAGCTCCACCGCGGGGGCAGGGGTTGTCTATGGCTACACCTTC
CASSSTAGAGVVYGYTF
>many|TRBV5-1|TRBJ2-5|.
TGCGCCAGCAGCCAAGTCGGACGGAACCAAGAGACCCAGTACTTC
CASSQVGRNQETQYF
>many|TRBV12-3/TRBV12-4|TRBJ2-7|.
TGTGCCAGCAGTCCCCTTGCAGGGTCTAAATCCGAGCAGTACTTC
CASSPLAGSKSEQYF
>.|TRBV6-1|TRBJ1-1|.
TGTGCCAGCAGTGATAAAGGCGGAACTACTGAAGCTTTCTTT
CASSDKGGTTEAFF
>many|TRBV12-3/TRBV12-4|TRBJ2-3|TRBD2
TGTGCCAGCAGTTCCACTAGCGGGGAAGGTACGCAGTATTTT
CASSSTSGEGTQYF
>.|TRBV4-2|TRBJ2-7|.
TGTGCCAGCAGCCAAGTAGGGACCCACCGGCGAAACGAGCAGTACTTC
CASSQVGTHRRNEQYF
>many|TRBV7-2|TRBJ2-5|TRBD2
TGTGCCAGCAGCACCTGGACTAGCGGGGAAAAAGAGACCCAGTACTTC
CASSTWTSGEKETQYF
>many|TRBV6-1|TRBJ2-1|TRBD2
TGTGCCAGCAGTCAACTAGCGGGACCGCACTACAATGAGCAGTTCTTC
CASSQLAGPHYNEQFF
>many|TRBV2|TRBJ2-1|TRBD2
TGTGCCGGCCGCGGAGCGGGGTTCGACAATGAGCAGTTCTTC
CAGRGAGFDNEQFF
>many|TRBV7-9|TRBJ2-7|TRBD1
TGTGCCAGCAGCTCGCACCCCTCAGGGGGTGGCGAGCAGTACTTC
CASSSHPSGGGEQYF
>many|TRBV4-1|TRBJ2-1|.
TGCGCCAGCAGCCAAGATCGCGGTGTTTCCAGCGAGCAGTTCTTC
CASSQDRGVSSEQFF
>many|TRBV6-5|TRBJ2-1|.
TGTGCCAGCAGTTACGGGGGAATCTCCTACAATGAGCAGTTCTTC
CASSYGGISYNEQFF
>many|TRBV12-3/TRBV12-4|TRBJ2-7|TRBD1
TGTGCCAGCAGGCGGGACAGGGGTGGCTACGAGCAGTACTTC
CASRRDRGGYEQYF
>many|TRBV30|TRBJ1-2|.
TGTGCCTGGAAAGGAGCAGGACCATATGGCTACACCTTC
CAWKGAGPYGYTF
>many|TRBV12-3/TRBV12-4|TRBJ1-5|.
TGTGCCAGCAACACCCAAAGGCATCAGCCCCAGCATTTT
CASNTQRHQPQHF
>few|TRBV7-9|TRBJ1-2|.
TGTGCCAGCAGCTTGGGGGCATACGGATTGAACTATGGCTACACCTTC
CASSLGAYGLNYGYTF
>few|TRBV7-9|TRBJ2-7|.
TGTGCCAGCAGCTTAGGGGGTTTCTCCTACGAGCAGTACTTC
CASSLGGFSYEQYF
>many|TRBV27|TRBJ1-1|.
TGTGCCAGCAGTTATGGGGCGGACACTGAAGCTTTCTTT
CASSYGADTEAFF
>many|TRBV6-2/TRBV6-3|TRBJ1-1|.
TGTGCCAGCATCTACGGGGAGAACACTGAAGCTTTCTTT
CASIYGENTEAFF
>many|TRBV20-1|TRBJ2-1|.
TGCAGTGCTAGAAGGAGACAGGGACTCTACAATGAGCAGTTCTTC
CSARRRQGLYNEQFF
>many|TRBV30|TRBJ1-5|TRBD1
TGTGCCTGGAGCACACAGGGGAATCAGCCCCAGCATTTT
CAWSTQGNQPQHF
>many|TRBV4-3|TRBJ2-7|.
TGCGCCAGCAGCCAAGATAGAGATACGGCCCTCGAGCAGTACTTC
CASSQDRDTALEQYF
>many|TRBV20-1|TRBJ1-1|.
TGCAGTGCTGGCAGGGTAGCGGCAGCTTTCTTT
CSAGRVAAAFF